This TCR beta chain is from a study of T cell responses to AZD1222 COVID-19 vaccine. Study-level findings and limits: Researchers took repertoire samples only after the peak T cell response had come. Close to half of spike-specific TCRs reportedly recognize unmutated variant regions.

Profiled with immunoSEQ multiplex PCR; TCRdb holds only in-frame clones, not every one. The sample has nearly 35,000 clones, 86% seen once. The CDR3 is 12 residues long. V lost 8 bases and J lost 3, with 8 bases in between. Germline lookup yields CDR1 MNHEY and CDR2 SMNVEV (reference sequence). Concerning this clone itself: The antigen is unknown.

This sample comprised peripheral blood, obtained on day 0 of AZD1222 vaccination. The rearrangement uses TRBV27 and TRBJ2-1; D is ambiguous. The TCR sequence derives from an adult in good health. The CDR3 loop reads CASSGDYNEQFF. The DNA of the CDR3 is TGTGCCAGCTCTGGGGACTACAATGAGCAGTTCTTC.